This TCR beta chain came from a study of T cell responses to AZD1222 COVID-19 vaccine. Study-level findings and limits: Females made up more of the donors, who were largely white British, and clonal diversity may have come out too low.

Assay used: immunoSEQ multiplex PCR; TCRdb lists only in-frame clones, some missing. Of over 95,000 clones listed, 88% are singletons. This CDR3 comprises 16 residues. Germline loops: CDR1 SGHDT, CDR2 YYEEEE. V trimming: 4 bases; J trimming: 2 bases; junction bases outside the gene matches: 5. For this clone: Its antigen is as yet unknown.

V is TRBV5-6 and J is TRBJ1-6, with 8 bases identical to TRBD1. Sequencing was performed on peripheral blood, taken on day 0 of AZD1222 vaccination. This TCR derives from an adult in good health. CDR3 bases: TGTGCCAGCAGCAGAGGACAGGGCCCCTATAATTCACCCCTCCACTTT. Translating gives CASSRGQGPYNSPLHF.